One sample yielded the 6 T cell receptor beta chains listed below, sequenced in a study of PD-1 blockade in classical Hodgkin lymphoma. No patient escaped relapse after autologous stem cell transplantation, and brentuximab vedotin exposure varied. Here immunoSEQ multiplex PCR was the method, and the copy in TCRdb shows in-frame clones only, minus some. Seen here are 50,000 or so clones, around 67% observed once, and the top ten hold more than 12%. The sample in question was peripheral blood mononuclear cells (PBMCs), obtained before the second cycle of nivolumab. The receptors come from a human donor with classical Hodgkin lymphoma.

V is TRBV29-1 and J is TRBJ2-5, with 7 bases matching TRBD2. V was clipped by 4 bases and J by 5 bases; unmatched bases: 10. Germline assignment: CDR1 SQVTM and CDR2 ANQGSEA. This CDR3 contains 14 residues. The CDR3 bases are TGCAGCGTTGTGGTGGGTCTCGGGGGGGAGACCCAGTACTTC. Its protein is CSVVVGLGGETQYF. The full variable domain, its missing parts supplied by reference TRBV29-1 and TRBJ2-5, is SAVISQKPSRDICQRGTSLTIQCQVDSQVTMMFWYRQQPGQSLTLIATANQGSEATYESGFVIDKFPISRPNLTFSTLTVSNMSPEDSSIYLCSVVVGLGGETQYFGPGTRLLVL.

J is TRBJ1-2 and V is TRBV5-4; no clear D. The germline V gene has CDR1 SGHNT and CDR2 YYREEE (reference sequence). The V end was cut by 4 bases, the J end by 2 bases, with 15 bases between. The CDR3 spans 15 residues. The CDR3, as DNA: TGTGCCAGCAGCCCCCAATGGACGGACAACTATGGCTACACCTTC. This gives the protein CASSPQWTDNYGYTF.

The chain carries TRBV7-8 and TRBJ2-7; D not resolved. Germline CDR1 is SGHVS and CDR2 is FQNEAQ. V lost 2 bases to trimming and J lost 5 bases, with 10 bases between them. The CDR3 length is 13 residues. The CDR3 spells CASSLKGRNEQYF. CDR3 nucleotides: TGTGCCAGCAGCTTAAAGGGCCGCAACGAGCAGTACTTC.

The V and J genes are TRBV10-3 and TRBJ2-5; 9 bases fit TRBD2. The germline CDR1 and CDR2 sequences are ENHRY and SYGVKD. The junction had 13 bases not matched to a gene; V was cut back by 1 base and J by 4 bases. CDR3 size: 18 residues. The CDR3: CAISELGAAGGPRETQYF. CDR3 coding DNA: TGTGCCATCAGTGAGTTGGGGGCCGCGGGAGGGCCCCGAGAGACCCAGTACTTC.

The rearrangement uses TRBV18 and TRBJ2-7; 12 nucleotides agree with TRBD1. Trimming removed 5 bases from V and 3 bases from J; junction bases left unmatched: 5. CDR3 length: 15 amino acids. Germline V CDR1 and CDR2: KGHSH, LQKENI. The CDR3 DNA reads as TGTGCCAGCTCAACCGGGACAGGGGGCTTCTACGAGCAGTACTTC. Amino acids: CASSTGTGGFYEQYF.

This clone has just one count. The rearrangement joins TRBV6-1 to TRBJ2-2; D remains ambiguous. The CDR3 totals 14 residues. Germline V lookup: CDR1 MNHNS, CDR2 SASEGT. V was shortened by 8 bases and J by 2 bases, with 12 bases between the two germline ends. In DNA, the CDR3 is TGTGCCAGCCAGCTTGCGGTTAACACCGGGGAGCTGTTTTTT. Translating gives CASQLAVNTGELFF.